Listed below are T cell receptor beta chains from one sample, sequenced in a study of cytotoxic CD8 clonotypes in ibrutinib-treated CLL. Clones were read by immunoSEQ multiplex PCR, and TCRdb kept only the in-frame ones, dropping some. The sample includes around 92,000 clones, approximately 80% of them seen just once. The specimen was PBMCs, collected after 24 months of ibrutinib treatment. These receptors came from a human donor with chronic lymphocytic leukemia. Both conserved end residues are part of each CDR3. A D gene is named only where the DNA matches it firmly. Size tells how often a clone was seen (once, few, many) or the class of an expanded clone, and some rows leave it out.

D gene: TRBD1; V gene: TRBV5-4; J gene: TRBJ1-1; clone size: few; CDR3 DNA: TGTGCCAGCAGCTCCTTCACAGGGGTGAACACTGAAGCTTTCTTT; CDR3 protein: CASSSFTGVNTEAFF
D gene: -; V gene: TRBV9; J gene: TRBJ2-1; clone size: -; CDR3 DNA: TGTGCCAGCAGCGTTGGCAGTGGGGCTGTGCAGTTCTTC; CDR3 protein: CASSVGSGAVQFF
D gene: -; V gene: TRBV5-6; J gene: TRBJ2-7; clone size: few; CDR3 DNA: TGTGCCAGCAGCATTCAGCGAATTTCCTACGAGCAGTACTTC; CDR3 protein: CASSIQRISYEQYF
D gene: TRBD1; V gene: TRBV4-1; J gene: TRBJ1-1; clone size: -; CDR3 DNA: TGCGCCAGCAGCCAAGCGGTAACCGGACAGGGGAACACTGAAGCTTTCTTT; CDR3 protein: CASSQAVTGQGNTEAFF
D gene: -; V gene: TRBV18; J gene: TRBJ2-3; clone size: -; CDR3 DNA: TGTGCCAGCTCACCGCGGCAAAGCACAGATACGCAGTATTTT; CDR3 protein: CASSPRQSTDTQYF
D gene: TRBD1; V gene: TRBV9; J gene: TRBJ1-1; clone size: -; CDR3 DNA: TGTGCCAGCGCAGGGGGTAGGTACACTGAAGCTTTCTTT; CDR3 protein: CASAGGRYTEAFF
D gene: -; V gene: TRBV5-4; J gene: TRBJ1-1; clone size: -; CDR3 DNA: TGTGCCAGCAGCTTGGAGAGTAGCCGCACCTACACTGAAGCTTTCTTT; CDR3 protein: CASSLESSRTYTEAFF
D gene: TRBD1; V gene: TRBV5-1; J gene: TRBJ1-1; clone size: -; CDR3 DNA: TGCGCCAGCAGCGTACAGGGGTTCACTGAAGCTTTCTTT; CDR3 protein: CASSVQGFTEAFF
D gene: -; V gene: TRBV28; J gene: TRBJ2-1; clone size: -; CDR3 DNA: TGTGCCAGCAACACGGCAGTCTACAATGAGCAGTTCTTC; CDR3 protein: CASNTAVYNEQFF
D gene: -; V gene: TRBV9; J gene: TRBJ1-2; clone size: -; CDR3 DNA: TGTGCCAGCAGCGCCGCAGGGGATCTAAATGGCTACACCTTC; CDR3 protein: CASSAAGDLNGYTF
D gene: -; V gene: TRBV5-1; J gene: TRBJ1-4; clone size: once; CDR3 DNA: TGCGCCAGCAGCTTGTCCCCGGATCCGGGAACTAATGAAAAACTGTTTTTT; CDR3 protein: CASSLSPDPGTNEKLFF
D gene: -; V gene: TRBV11-2; J gene: TRBJ2-7; clone size: -; CDR3 DNA: TGTGCCAGCAGCTTAAGGGGACTGACGATTTACGAGCAGTACTTC; CDR3 protein: CASSLRGLTIYEQYF
D gene: -; V gene: TRBV10-3; J gene: TRBJ1-5; clone size: -; CDR3 DNA: TGTGCCATCAGTGAGTCGACGCTTAGCAATCAGCCCCAGCATTTT; CDR3 protein: CAISESTLSNQPQHF
D gene: TRBD1; V gene: TRBV29-1; J gene: TRBJ2-3; clone size: -; CDR3 DNA: TGCAGCGTTGAGAGGGGGACAGAGGAGGATACGCAGTATTTT; CDR3 protein: CSVERGTEEDTQYF
D gene: -; V gene: TRBV7-2; J gene: TRBJ2-3; clone size: -; CDR3 DNA: TGTGCCAGCAGCTTAGGGTTCGCAGATACGCAGTATTTT; CDR3 protein: CASSLGFADTQYF